This T cell receptor (beta chain) was profiled in a study of T cell repertoires in cytomegalovirus infection. Background on the study: Used in the study were CMV epitopes, some recently identified and HLA-C-restricted, others well-studied and HLA-B-restricted. From public TCR beta signatures came an indication of both CMV infection and matching HLA type. Study-wide results and limits: Ex vivo, HLA-C-restricted CMV-specific TCR beta clonotypes prevailed over the rest of the response.

Each CDR3 protein is one row after TCRdb ran MiXCR on the reads. This sample carries some 920,000 distinct CDR3 sequences, 31% of them seen once, and the ten largest clones take around 15%. Germline V gene lookup returns CDR1 DFQATT and CDR2 SNEGSKA (reference sequence). This CDR3 contains 13 residues. Trimming took 0 bases from V and 6 from J, leaving 12 bases between them. The table lists this clonotype with a count of one. As yet, its antigen is unknown. This material consisted of cultured CD8+ T cells from PBMCs, taken from culture after CMV antigen stimulation. The origin of this receptor is a human donor in good health (CMV status not recorded). Some clones in this sample may be carry-over from other donors' samples. The chain combines TRBV20-1 with TRBJ2-7, with D perhaps matching TRBD2 (6 bases). The CDR3: CSARDGGTGEQYF. The CDR3 bases are TGCAGTGCTAGAGATGGCGGGACCGGCGAGCAGTACTTC.